This paragraph reports one TCR beta chain. Antigen unknown. The CDR3 runs to 13 residues. V gave up 7 bases and J gave up 7 bases, with 11 bases separating them. CDR1 and CDR2 (germline): SGHAT, FQNNGV. TCRdb's table, derived via immunoSEQ multiplex PCR, lists solely in-frame clones and lacks some. The sample contains some 8,800 clones, approximately 80% of which appear only once. This entry comes from a study of STAT5B mutations in CD4+ large granular lymphocyte leukemia. Study-wide results and limits: CD4-sorted patient repertoires seemed more clonal than healthy CD4+ repertoires. 8/27 top patient clones versus 2/35 control clones were TRBV06-family.

Sequencing was done on a sample of PBMCs. This chain connects TRBV11-2 to TRBJ1-6, with D uncertain. This receptor was obtained from a man aged 60 to 75 with CD4+ T-cell large granular lymphocyte leukemia. This chain's CDR3 is CASTPRENSPLHF. The CDR3 DNA follows: TGTGCCAGCACCCCTCGGGAAAATTCACCCCTCCACTTT.